The T cell receptor (beta chain) described here comes from a study of cytomegalovirus exposure and HLA in healthy donors. This CDR3 spans 14 amino acids. Trimming removed 4 bases at V and 3 bases at J, with 13 bases between. CDR1 and CDR2 (germline): SGDLS, YYNGEE. Study-level points and caveats: In vitro work confirmed that a few CMV-associated chains recognize CMV antigens.

The method was immunoSEQ multiplex PCR; TCRdb's version includes in-frame clones alone and lacks a portion of them. The sample consists of about 180,000 clones, 85% of them appearing once. This clone has only one observation. Its target is not known. This clonotype was obtained from a man younger than 35 in good health and CMV-seropositive. V and J are TRBV9 and TRBJ2-5, with D possibly being TRBD1 (6 bases). Specimen: PBMCs. CDR3 in amino acids: CASSPGQRKETQYF. In DNA form, the CDR3 reads TGTGCCAGCAGCCCAGGACAGCGGAAAGAGACCCAGTACTTC.